This T cell receptor (beta chain) was retrieved from a study of blood T cell repertoires in COVID-19. The CDR3 has 14 amino acids. Between the trimmed V and J ends, which lost 3 bases and 3 bases, there was a span of 8 bases. Germline V gives CDR1 MDHEN, CDR2 SYDVKM. Generated by immunoSEQ multiplex PCR, the TCRdb table keeps only in-frame clones and is missing some. The top ten hold approximately 1.9% of the sample, which has about 260,000 clones, approximately 82% seen once. The TCR originated in a woman older than 75 with acute or convalescent COVID-19. The chain recombines TRBV28 with TRBJ1-4, with D possibly being TRBD1 (5 bases). Sequences were obtained from peripheral blood. CDR3 loop: CASSFGGSNEKLFF. Here the CDR3 DNA reads TGTGCCAGCAGTTTCGGGGGTTCTAATGAAAAACTGTTTTTT.